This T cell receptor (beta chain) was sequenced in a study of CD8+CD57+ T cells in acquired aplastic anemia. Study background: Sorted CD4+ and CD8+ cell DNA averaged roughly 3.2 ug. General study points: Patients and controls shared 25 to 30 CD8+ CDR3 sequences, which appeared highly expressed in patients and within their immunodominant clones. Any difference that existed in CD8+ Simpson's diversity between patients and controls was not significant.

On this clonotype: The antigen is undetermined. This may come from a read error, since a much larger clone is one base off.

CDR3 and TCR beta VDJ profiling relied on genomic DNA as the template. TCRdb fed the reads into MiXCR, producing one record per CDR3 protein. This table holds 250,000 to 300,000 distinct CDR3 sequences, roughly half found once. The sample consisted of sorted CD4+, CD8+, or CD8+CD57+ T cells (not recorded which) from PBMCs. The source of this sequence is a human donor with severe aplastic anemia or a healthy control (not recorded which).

The CDR3 sequence is CSASPNQQDIQCF. For the CDR3, the DNA is TGCAGTGCCTCCCCTAACCAACAGGACATTCAGTGCTTC. The chain recombines TRBV20-1 with TRBJ2-4, with D perhaps TRBD1 (5 bases). Germline V lookup: CDR1 DFQATT, CDR2 SNEGSKA (reference sequence). The CDR3 has 13 residues.